This T cell receptor (beta chain) was sequenced for a study of T cells after yellow fever vaccination. Study results and limitations: Clones from primary vaccination mostly reappeared after the booster (around 96% CD4, less than 90% CD8). Few clonotypes appeared in both CD4 and CD8 compartments.

A remark on this clonotype: The antigen is undetermined.

The CDR3 totals 14 residues. Germline V lookup: CDR1 MNHEY, CDR2 SMNVEV (reference sequence). Deletions cut 3 bases from V and 2 bases from J, with 10 bases between. Researchers made TCR cDNA using 5'RACE template switching, and this step added a universal primer site and UMIs. TCRdb analysed the 5' RACE reads with MiXCR anew, one entry per CDR3 protein. This sample carries hundreds of thousands of distinct CDR3 sequences, more than 9% of them seen once, and the ten largest clones take under 15%. This clonotype was obtained from a man aged 25-45 years who received the YFV17D yellow fever vaccine. The gene calls are TRBV27 and TRBJ1-2; TRBD1 is a possible D gene (5 bases). The specimen comprised PBMCs, sampled on the day of the yellow fever booster vaccination. The CDR3 bases are TGTGCCAGCAGTTTCGCAGGACAAAACTATGGCTACACCTTC. It codes for CASSFAGQNYGYTF.